The 26 T cell receptor beta chains reported below all come from one sample, sequenced in a study of response to subunit inactivated influenza vaccine (dated by TCRdb to 2017 to 2018). Preparation of the library involved RT-PCR. Sequencing instrument: Illumina HiSeq 2500. TCRdb itself trimmed the public reads at Q25 with fastp, ran MiXCR and retained productive beta chains. Rows matching on CDR3 protein sequence are summarized as one entry with the most common DNA and genes. Here the sample has just over 300,000 distinct CDR3 sequences; about 20% occur a single time. Approximately 10% of the sample belongs to the ten largest clones. The sample consisted of PBMCs from blood, taken approximately 20 months after vaccination. The receptors stem from a man between 50 and 69 years old who received an inactivated influenza vaccine. Donor details come from another sample of the same person, matched by shared clones.

In its sample, this clonotype was seen a few times. The genes are TRBV6-1 and TRBJ2-7, with 10 bases identical to TRBD2. The CDR3 consists of 15 residues. V was pared by 5 bases and J by 4 bases, with 8 bases of the junction left unmatched. CDR1 MNHNS and CDR2 SASEGT come from the germline V gene. CDR3 bases: TGTGCCAGCAGTATCTTAGCGGGAGGTCTATACGAGCAGTACTTC. This sequence encodes CASSILAGGLYEQYF.

This clonotype has a count of ten or more. The chain couples TRBV3-1 to TRBJ1-2, with TRBD1 as a possible D gene (6 bases). Germline V gives CDR1 LGHDT, CDR2 YNNKEL (reference sequence). The CDR3 has 13 residues. The ends were cut back, 2 bases at V and 4 bases at J, with 8 bases in the middle. The CDR3 DNA sequence: TGTGCCAGCAGCCAACGGGGGGCCTATGGCTACACCTTC. Translating gives CASSQRGAYGYTF. Full variable domain (missing parts from reference TRBV3-1 and TRBJ1-2): DTAVSQTPKYLVTQMGNDKSIKCEQNLGHDTMYWYKQDSKKFLKIMFSYNNKELIINETVPNRFSPKSPDKAHLNLHINSLELGDSAVYFCASSQRGAYGYTFGSGTRLTVV.

This chain uses TRBV28 with TRBJ1-1; possibly TRBD1 for D (5 bases). V gave up 3 bases and J gave up 2 bases, with 16 bases separating them. The CDR3 is 16 amino acids. Germline lookup yields CDR1 MDHEN and CDR2 SYDVKM. CDR3 nucleotides: TGTGCCAGCAGTTTTGGGACCCGGGCGAGTAACACTGAAGCTTTCTTT. Translating it yields CASSFGTRASNTEAFF.

The table lists this clonotype with a few counts. The rearrangement uses TRBV5-6 and TRBJ1-3, with TRBD1 identical over 8 bases. The CDR3 has 15 residues. Trimming at V came to 5 bases and at J to 2 bases, leaving 6 bases not matched to a gene. The germline gives CDR1 SGHDT, CDR2 YYEEEE. The CDR3 sequence is CASSWDRQAGNTIYF. The CDR3 DNA reads as TGTGCCAGCAGTTGGGACAGGCAAGCTGGAAACACCATATATTTT.

This clonotype was detected only a few times. The J gene is TRBJ2-7, the V gene TRBV4-3; 7 positions agree with TRBD2. The CDR3 spans 15 residues. Germline CDR1 LGHNA, CDR2 YSLEER. The V gene end was trimmed by 0 bases and the J gene end by 4 bases; junction bases not matched to a gene: 6. As DNA, the CDR3 is TGCGCCAGCAGCCAAGAATCAGCGGGGTTGTACGAGCAGTACTTC. Protein sequence: CASSQESAGLYEQYF.

The table lists this clonotype with a few counts. The genes are TRBV12-3 or TRBV12-4 and TRBJ2-1; TRBD2 matches 13 bases. The CDR3 loop spans 17 amino acids. The V gene end was trimmed by 6 bases and the J gene end by 2 bases; junction bases not matched to a gene: 7. CDR3 region: CASSTRTSGGPYNEQFF. The CDR3 DNA reads as TGTGCCAGCAGCACTCGGACTAGCGGGGGCCCCTACAATGAGCAGTTCTTC.

The gene calls are TRBV28 and TRBJ2-3, with unresolved D. The CDR3 sequence is 11 residues long. Germline values: CDR1 MDHEN, CDR2 SYDVKM. V was pared by 11 bases and J by 5 bases, with 11 bases between. CDR3 loop: CAASIVDTQYF. DNA for the CDR3: TGTGCCGCCTCCATCGTAGATACGCAGTATTTT.

The V and J genes are TRBV12-3 or TRBV12-4 and TRBJ1-2; D is ambiguous. The CDR3 has 17 residues. The ends were cut back, 4 bases at V and 1 base at J, with 19 bases in the middle. The CDR3 protein is CASSSTTSGRVNYGYTF. Here the CDR3 DNA reads TGTGCCAGCAGTTCCACCACGTCAGGACGGGTTAACTATGGCTACACCTTC.

Concerning this clonotype itself: One junction end does not reproduce the germline sequence, and a read error may be involved. The rearrangement joins TRBV15 to TRBJ1-6; the D is unclear. The CDR3 runs 12 residues. Germline CDR1 reads LNHNV; CDR2 reads YYDKDF (reference sequence). This CDR3 reads CATSRENLPLHF. CDR3 in DNA: TGTGCCACCAGCAGAGAGAATTTACCCCTCCACTTT.

This clonotype was seen a handful of times. The V and J genes are TRBV11-2 and TRBJ2-7, with no clear D. This CDR3 comprises 15 residues. Germline CDR1 is SGHAT and CDR2 is FQNNGV. Trimming left V 2 bases short and J 2 bases short, with 13 bases between. The CDR3 sequence is CASSLLSYRAYEQYF. The CDR3 bases are TGTGCCAGCAGCTTACTCTCATACAGAGCCTACGAGCAGTACTTC.

This clonotype was detected a few times. Here the CDR3 reads CASSIDVIGQPQHF. CDR3 nucleotide sequence: TGTGCCAGTAGTATAGACGTGATTGGGCAGCCCCAGCATTTT. V is TRBV19 and J is TRBJ1-5; D remains unclear. The CDR3 has 14 amino acids. Germline V CDR1 and CDR2: LNHDA, SQIVND (reference sequence). The V gene lost 0 bases and the J gene lost 7 bases, with 10 bases spanning the gap.

This clonotype was seen a single time. The chain carries TRBV7-9 and TRBJ2-7; D may be TRBD2 (5 bases). The V gene lost 1 base and the J gene lost 3 bases, with 10 bases spanning the gap. This CDR3 comprises 14 residues. Germline V gives CDR1 SEHNR, CDR2 FQNEAQ (reference sequence). The CDR3 here is CASSLGRDYYEQYF. The CDR3 DNA is TGTGCCAGCAGCTTAGGACGAGACTACTACGAGCAGTACTTC.

This chain links TRBV2 with TRBJ2-1; D not resolved. The CDR3 length is 13 residues. V was cut by 3 bases and J by 10 bases, with 13 bases left in between. Per the germline V gene, CDR1 is SNHLY and CDR2 is FYNNEI. CDR3 amino acids: CASSDRMFGEQFF. CDR3 sequence (DNA): TGTGCCAGCAGTGACCGTATGTTCGGCGAGCAGTTCTTC.

The J gene is TRBJ2-3, the V gene TRBV2; D might be TRBD2 (5 bases). The germline gives CDR1 SNHLY, CDR2 FYNNEI. Trimming stripped 4 bases from V and 2 bases from J, with 25 bases between. The CDR3 has 19 residues. The CDR3 bases are TGTGCCAGCAGTGGTATGAGTCAGCTAGCAAAGACTCTCACAGATACGCAGTATTTT. It is translated as CASSGMSQLAKTLTDTQYF.

The chain joins TRBV7-9 to TRBJ2-1; D is unclear. Germline lookup yields CDR1 SEHNR and CDR2 FQNEAQ (reference sequence). V was pared by 1 base and J by 13 bases, with 11 bases between. The length of the CDR3 is 12 residues. The chain's CDR3 is CASSLVLRSQFF. CDR3 nucleotides: TGTGCCAGCAGCTTAGTTTTGCGGAGTCAGTTCTTC. Full variable domain (rest looked up from reference TRBV7-9 and TRBJ2-1): DTGVSQNPRHKITKRGQNVTFRCDPISEHNRLYWYRQTLGQGPEFLTYFQNEAQLEKSRLLSDRFSAERPKGSFSTLEIQRTEQGDSAMYLCASSLVLRSQFFGPGTRLTVL.

The V call is TRBV11-2, the J call TRBJ1-1, with D perhaps TRBD1 (5 bases). This CDR3 comprises 15 residues. Germline CDR1 reads SGHAT; CDR2 reads FQNNGV. V lost 0 bases and J lost 4, with 12 bases in between. CDR3 nucleotide sequence: TGTGCCAGCAGCTTAGATGGGACTACGAGCACTGAAGCTTTCTTT. It encodes CASSLDGTTSTEAFF.

This clonotype was observed a handful of times. V is TRBV5-6 and J is TRBJ1-1; D gene uncertain. Germline assignment: CDR1 SGHDT and CDR2 YYEEEE. The V end lost 0 bases, the J end lost 6 bases, and 6 bases lay between the germline ends. There are 12 residues in the CDR3. Written as DNA, the CDR3 is TGTGCCAGCAGCTTGGCCCCTGCTGAAGCTTTCTTT. Protein product: CASSLAPAEAFF.

This clonotype was found a few times. The chain is built from TRBV11-2 and TRBJ1-3, with D unclear. CDR1 is SGHAT, CDR2 FQNNGV, per germline. The CDR3 sequence is 13 residues long. With 1 base removed from V and 7 bases from J, the gap between germline ends came to 8 bases. In DNA, the CDR3 is TGTGCCAGCAGCTTAGCAGATCGGAACACCATATATTTT. It translates to CASSLADRNTIYF.

The V call is TRBV25-1, the J call TRBJ2-3, with D hard to call. V lost 2 bases and J lost 1, with 13 bases in between. CDR3 length: 16 amino acids. The germline gives CDR1 MGHDK, CDR2 SYGVNS. The CDR3 DNA follows: TGTGCCAGCAGTGAAGTTGCAGGCGCGGGCACAGATACGCAGTATTTT. Protein: CASSEVAGAGTDTQYF.

A few counts support this clonotype. The chain is built from TRBV7-9 and TRBJ2-5; D is perhaps TRBD1 (6 bases). This CDR3 region has 14 residues. V lost 1 base and J lost 5, with 11 bases in between. The germline gives CDR1 SEHNR, CDR2 FQNEAQ (reference sequence). The CDR3, as DNA: TGTGCCAGCAGCTTAGTAGGGGGTCTGGAGACCCAGTACTTC. Amino acid sequence: CASSLVGGLETQYF.

This clonotype was counted between two and nine times. The chain couples TRBV24-1 to TRBJ1-5; TRBD1 might be the D (6 bases). Germline V gene data show CDR1 as KGHDR and CDR2 as SFDVKD. CDR3 size: 16 residues. V was clipped by 4 bases and J by 1 base, with 13 bases between them. This CDR3 is CATSENIRGSNQPQHF. The CDR3 bases are TGTGCCACCAGTGAGAATATAAGGGGGAGCAATCAGCCCCAGCATTTT.

The chain combines TRBV5-1 with TRBJ2-7, with no clear D. The CDR3 covers 14 residues. Germline CDR1 and CDR2: SGHRS and YFSETQ. Trimming shortened V by 0 bases and J by 7 bases, and 14 bases separated the two germline ends. CDR3 residues: CASSLGQRPTEQYF. CDR3 DNA: TGCGCCAGCAGCTTGGGGCAGCGACCTACTGAGCAGTACTTC.

This clonotype was seen at least ten times. V and J are TRBV3-1 and TRBJ1-2; 8 bases map to TRBD1. The CDR3 runs 14 residues. The V segment lost 3 bases and the J segment 3 bases; nucleotides outside the gene matches: 3. CDR1 is LGHDT, CDR2 YNNKEL, per germline (reference sequence). The CDR3 spells CASSQVTGDYGYTF. For the CDR3, the DNA is TGTGCCAGCAGCCAGGTGACAGGGGACTATGGCTACACCTTC.

For the CDR3, the DNA is TGTGCCAGCAGCTTAGTGTCAGGGGGAGCCTACGAGCAGTACTTC. It specifies CASSLVSGGAYEQYF. The chain uses TRBV7-2 and TRBJ2-7; 7 bases are shared with TRBD1. Per the germline V gene, CDR1 is SGHTA and CDR2 is FQGNSA. Germline trimming cut 1 base from V and 2 bases from J; bases unmatched to any gene: 5. CDR3 length: 15 residues.

The V gene is TRBV3-1, the J gene TRBJ1-5; tentatively, D is TRBD1 (5 bases). This CDR3 contains 17 residues. CDR1 is LGHDT, CDR2 YNNKEL, per germline (reference sequence). Trimming left V 5 bases short and J 0 bases short, with 17 bases between. Here the CDR3 DNA reads TGTGCCAGCAGCTCCCCCAGGGCTGAACGTAGCAATCAGCCCCAGCATTTT. It encodes CASSSPRAERSNQPQHF.

The DNA of the CDR3 is TGCGCCAGCAGCCAAGATCCCGCTAGCGGGGGGTTAAGCTCCTACAATGAGCAGTTCTTC. Its translation is CASSQDPASGGLSSYNEQFF. The chain carries TRBV4-3 and TRBJ2-1; 11 bases align to TRBD2. V was pared by 0 bases and J by 0 bases, with 10 bases of the junction left unmatched. The CDR3 has 20 amino acids. Germline lookup yields CDR1 LGHNA and CDR2 YSLEER.